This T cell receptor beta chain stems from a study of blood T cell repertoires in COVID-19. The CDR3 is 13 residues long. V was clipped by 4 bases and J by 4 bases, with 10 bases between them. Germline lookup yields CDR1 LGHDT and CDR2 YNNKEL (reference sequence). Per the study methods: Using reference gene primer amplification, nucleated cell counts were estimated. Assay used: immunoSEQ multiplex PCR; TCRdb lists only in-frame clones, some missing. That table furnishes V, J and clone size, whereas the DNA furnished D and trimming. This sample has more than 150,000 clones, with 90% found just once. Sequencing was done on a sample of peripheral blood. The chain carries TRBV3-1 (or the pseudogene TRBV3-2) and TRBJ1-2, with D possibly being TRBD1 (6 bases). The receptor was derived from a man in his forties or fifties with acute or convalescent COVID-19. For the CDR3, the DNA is TGTGCCAGCAGCCGACAGGACACCTATGGCTACACCTTC. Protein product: CASSRQDTYGYTF.